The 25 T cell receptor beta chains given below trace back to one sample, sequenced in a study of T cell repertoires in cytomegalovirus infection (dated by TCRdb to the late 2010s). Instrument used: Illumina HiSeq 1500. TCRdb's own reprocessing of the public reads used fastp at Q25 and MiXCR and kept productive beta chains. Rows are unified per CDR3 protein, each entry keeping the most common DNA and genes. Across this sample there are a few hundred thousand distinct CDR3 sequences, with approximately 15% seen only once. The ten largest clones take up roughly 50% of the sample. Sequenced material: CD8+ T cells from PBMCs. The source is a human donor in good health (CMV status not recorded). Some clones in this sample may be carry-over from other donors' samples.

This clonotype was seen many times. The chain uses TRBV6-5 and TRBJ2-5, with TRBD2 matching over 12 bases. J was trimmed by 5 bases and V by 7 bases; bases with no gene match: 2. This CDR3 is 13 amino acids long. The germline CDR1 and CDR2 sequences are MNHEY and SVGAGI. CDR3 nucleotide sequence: TGTGCCAGCATCACTAGCGGGGGGGAGACCCAGTACTTC. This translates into CASITSGGETQYF.

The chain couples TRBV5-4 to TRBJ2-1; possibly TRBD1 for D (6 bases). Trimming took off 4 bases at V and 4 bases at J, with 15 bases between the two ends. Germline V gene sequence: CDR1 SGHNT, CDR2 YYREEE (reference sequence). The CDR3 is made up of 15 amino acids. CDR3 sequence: CASSTRDTRYNEQFF. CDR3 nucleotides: TGTGCCAGCAGCACCCGGGACACACGATACAATGAGCAGTTCTTC. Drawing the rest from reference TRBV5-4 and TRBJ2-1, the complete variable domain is ETGVTQSPTHLIKTRGQQVTLRCSSQSGHNTVSWYQQALGQGPQFIFQYYREEENGRGNFPPRFSGLQFPNYSSELNVNALELDDSALYLCASSTRDTRYNEQFFGPGTRLTVL.

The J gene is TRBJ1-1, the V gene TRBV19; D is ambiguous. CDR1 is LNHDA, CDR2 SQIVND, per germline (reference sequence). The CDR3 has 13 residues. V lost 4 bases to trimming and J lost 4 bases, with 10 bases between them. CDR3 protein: CASSSNFGTEAFF. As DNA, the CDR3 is TGTGCCAGTAGTAGTAATTTCGGCACTGAAGCTTTCTTT.

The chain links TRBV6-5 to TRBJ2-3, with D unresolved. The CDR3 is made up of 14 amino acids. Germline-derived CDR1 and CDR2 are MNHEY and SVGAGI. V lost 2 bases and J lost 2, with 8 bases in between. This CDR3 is CASSYEVSTDTQYF. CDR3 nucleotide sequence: TGTGCCAGCAGTTACGAGGTCTCCACAGATACGCAGTATTTT.

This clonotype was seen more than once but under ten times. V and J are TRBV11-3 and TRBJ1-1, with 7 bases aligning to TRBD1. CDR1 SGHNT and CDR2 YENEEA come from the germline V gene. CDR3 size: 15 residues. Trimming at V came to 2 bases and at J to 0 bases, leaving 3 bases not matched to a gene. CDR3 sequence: CASSLQGEVNTEAFF. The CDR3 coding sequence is TGTGCCAGCAGCTTACAGGGGGAGGTGAACACTGAAGCTTTCTTT.

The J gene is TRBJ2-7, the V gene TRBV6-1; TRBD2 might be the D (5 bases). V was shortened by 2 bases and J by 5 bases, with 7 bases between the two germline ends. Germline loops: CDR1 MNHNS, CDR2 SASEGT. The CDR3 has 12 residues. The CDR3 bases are TGTGCCAGCAGTGAAAGAGGGAACGAGCAGTACTTC. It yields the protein CASSERGNEQYF.

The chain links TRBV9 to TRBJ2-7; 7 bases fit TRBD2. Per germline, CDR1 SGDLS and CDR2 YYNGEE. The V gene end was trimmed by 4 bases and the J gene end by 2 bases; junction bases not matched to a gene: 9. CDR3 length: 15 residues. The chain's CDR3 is CASSYGTTTPYEQYF. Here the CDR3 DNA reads TGTGCCAGCAGCTACGGGACTACGACACCCTACGAGCAGTACTTC.

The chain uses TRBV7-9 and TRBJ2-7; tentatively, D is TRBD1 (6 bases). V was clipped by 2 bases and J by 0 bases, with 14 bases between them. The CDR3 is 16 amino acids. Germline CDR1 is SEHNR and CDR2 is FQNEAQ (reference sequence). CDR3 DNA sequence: TGTGCCAGCAGCTTACCCCAGGACAGACCCTCCTACGAGCAGTACTTC. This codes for CASSLPQDRPSYEQYF. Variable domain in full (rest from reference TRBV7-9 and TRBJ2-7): DTGVSQNPRHKITKRGQNVTFRCDPISEHNRLYWYRQTLGQGPEFLTYFQNEAQLEKSRLLSDRFSAERPKGSFSTLEIQRTEQGDSAMYLCASSLPQDRPSYEQYFGPGTRLTVT.

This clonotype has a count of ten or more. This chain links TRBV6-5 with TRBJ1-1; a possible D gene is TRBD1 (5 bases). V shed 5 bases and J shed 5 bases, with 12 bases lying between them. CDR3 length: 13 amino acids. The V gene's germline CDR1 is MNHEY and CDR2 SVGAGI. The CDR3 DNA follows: TGTGCCAGCAGTGGTCCAGGGTATACTGAAGCTTTCTTT. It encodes CASSGPGYTEAFF.

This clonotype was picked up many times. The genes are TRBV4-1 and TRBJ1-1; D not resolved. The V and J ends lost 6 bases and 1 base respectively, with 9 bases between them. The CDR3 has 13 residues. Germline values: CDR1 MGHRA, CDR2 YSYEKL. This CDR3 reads CASRGAENTEAFF. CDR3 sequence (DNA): TGCGCCAGCAGAGGAGCCGAGAACACTGAAGCTTTCTTT.

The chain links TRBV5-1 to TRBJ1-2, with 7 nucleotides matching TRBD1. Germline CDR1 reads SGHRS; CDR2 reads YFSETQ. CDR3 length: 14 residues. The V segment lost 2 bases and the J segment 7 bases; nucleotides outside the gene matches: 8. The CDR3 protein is CASSLDREQLGYTF. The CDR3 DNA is TGCGCCAGCAGCTTAGACAGGGAACAGCTTGGCTACACCTTC. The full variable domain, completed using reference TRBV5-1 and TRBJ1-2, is KAGVTQTPRYLIKTRGQQVTLSCSPISGHRSVSWYQQTPGQGLQFLFEYFSETQRNKGNFPGRFSGRQFSNSRSEMNVSTLELGDSALYLCASSLDREQLGYTFGSGTRLTVV.

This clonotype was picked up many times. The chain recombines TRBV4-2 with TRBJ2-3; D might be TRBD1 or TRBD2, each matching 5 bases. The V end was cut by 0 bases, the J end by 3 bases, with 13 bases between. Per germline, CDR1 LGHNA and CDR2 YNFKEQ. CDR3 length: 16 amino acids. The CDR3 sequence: CASSQDGLGGTDTQYF. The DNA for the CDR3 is TGTGCCAGCAGCCAAGATGGACTTGGGGGAACAGATACGCAGTATTTT.

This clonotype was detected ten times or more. CDR3 DNA sequence: TGTGCCAGCAGCTTAAGTCAGGATATCGTGTGGTACAATGAGCAGTTCTTC. This gives the protein CASSLSQDIVWYNEQFF. The V gene is TRBV7-9, the J gene TRBJ2-1; D gene unclear. This CDR3 spans 17 amino acids. Trimming cost V 2 bases and J 4 bases, with 18 bases left between them. Germline-derived CDR1 and CDR2 are SEHNR and FQNEAQ (reference sequence).

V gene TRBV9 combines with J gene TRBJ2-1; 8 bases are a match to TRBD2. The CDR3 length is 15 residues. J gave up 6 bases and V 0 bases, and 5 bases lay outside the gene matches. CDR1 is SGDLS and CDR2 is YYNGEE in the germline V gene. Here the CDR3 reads CASSVASGGFNEQFF. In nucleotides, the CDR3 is TGTGCCAGCAGCGTAGCCAGCGGGGGATTCAATGAGCAGTTCTTC.

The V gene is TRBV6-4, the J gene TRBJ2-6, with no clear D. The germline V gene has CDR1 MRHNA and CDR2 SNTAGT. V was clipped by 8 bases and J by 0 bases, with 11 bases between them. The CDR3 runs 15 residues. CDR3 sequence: CASPPKSSGANVLTF. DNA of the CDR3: TGTGCCAGCCCACCGAAGAGCTCTGGGGCCAACGTCCTGACTTTC.

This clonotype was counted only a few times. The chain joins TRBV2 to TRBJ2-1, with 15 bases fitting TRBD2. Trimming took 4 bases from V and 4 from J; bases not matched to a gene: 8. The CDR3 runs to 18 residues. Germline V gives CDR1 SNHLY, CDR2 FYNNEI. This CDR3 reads CASSAGLAGGPLYNEQFF. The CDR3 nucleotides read TGTGCCAGCAGTGCAGGACTAGCGGGGGGGCCATTATACAATGAGCAGTTCTTC.

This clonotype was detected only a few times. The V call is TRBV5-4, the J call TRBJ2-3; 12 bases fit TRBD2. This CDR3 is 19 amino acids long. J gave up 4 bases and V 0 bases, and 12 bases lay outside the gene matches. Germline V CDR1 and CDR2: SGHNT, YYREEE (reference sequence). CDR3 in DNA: TGTGCCAGCAGCTTGGGCCTCTCCGGACTAGCGGGGTATCCAGATACGCAGTATTTT. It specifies CASSLGLSGLAGYPDTQYF.

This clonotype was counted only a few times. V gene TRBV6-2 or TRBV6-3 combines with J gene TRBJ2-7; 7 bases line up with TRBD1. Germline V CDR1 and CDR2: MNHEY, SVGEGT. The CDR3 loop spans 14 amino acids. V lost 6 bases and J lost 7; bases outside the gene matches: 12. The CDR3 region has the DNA TGTGCCAGCAGCCCCAGGGACAGTCGTCTTGAGCAGTACTTC. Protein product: CASSPRDSRLEQYF.

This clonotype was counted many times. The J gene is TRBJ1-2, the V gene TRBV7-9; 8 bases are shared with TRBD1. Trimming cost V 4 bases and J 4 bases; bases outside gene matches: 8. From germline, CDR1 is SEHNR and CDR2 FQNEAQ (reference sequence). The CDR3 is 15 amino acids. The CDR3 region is CASSSKDRVIYGYTF. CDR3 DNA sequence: TGTGCCAGCAGCTCCAAGGACAGGGTCATCTATGGCTACACCTTC.

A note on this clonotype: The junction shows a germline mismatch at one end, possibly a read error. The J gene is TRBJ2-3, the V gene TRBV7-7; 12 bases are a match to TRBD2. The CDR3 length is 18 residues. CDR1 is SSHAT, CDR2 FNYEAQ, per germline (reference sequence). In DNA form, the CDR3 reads TGTGCTAGCAGCCCTGGGGCTAGCGGGGGGGAGAGCACAGATACGCAGTATTTT. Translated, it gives CASSPGASGGESTDTQYF.

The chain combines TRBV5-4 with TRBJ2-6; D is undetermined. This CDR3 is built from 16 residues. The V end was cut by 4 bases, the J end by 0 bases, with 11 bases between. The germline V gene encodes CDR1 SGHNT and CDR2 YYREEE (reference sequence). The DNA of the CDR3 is TGTGCCAGCAGCGCCTCAGGTTTCTCTGGGGCCAACGTCCTGACTTTC. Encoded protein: CASSASGFSGANVLTF.

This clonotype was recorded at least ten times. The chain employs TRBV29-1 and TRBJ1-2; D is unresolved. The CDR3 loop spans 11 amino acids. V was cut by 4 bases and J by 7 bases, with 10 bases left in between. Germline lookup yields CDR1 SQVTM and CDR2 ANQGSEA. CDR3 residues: CSVGDRVGYTF. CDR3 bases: TGCAGCGTTGGAGATCGGGTTGGCTACACCTTC.

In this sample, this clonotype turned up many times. CDR3 loop: CASSEFDVYNEQFF. The CDR3 coding sequence is TGTGCCAGCAGTGAGTTTGATGTCTACAATGAGCAGTTCTTC. The chain carries TRBV6-1 and TRBJ2-1, with D unresolved. The CDR3 runs to 14 residues. Trimming cost V 3 bases and J 3 bases, with 9 bases left between them. Germline V lookup: CDR1 MNHNS, CDR2 SASEGT.

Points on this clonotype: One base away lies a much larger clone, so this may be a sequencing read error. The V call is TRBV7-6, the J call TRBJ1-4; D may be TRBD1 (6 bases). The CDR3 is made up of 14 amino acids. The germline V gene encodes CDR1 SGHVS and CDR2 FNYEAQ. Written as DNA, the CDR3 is TGTGCCAGCCGCCCAACAGGGTTTGAGGAAAAACTGTATTTT. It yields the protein CASRPTGFEEKLYF.

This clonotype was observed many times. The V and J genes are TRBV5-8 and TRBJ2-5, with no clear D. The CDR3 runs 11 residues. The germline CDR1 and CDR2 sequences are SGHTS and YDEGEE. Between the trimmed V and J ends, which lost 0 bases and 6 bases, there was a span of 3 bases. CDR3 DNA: TGTGCCAGCAGCTTGGAAAAGACCCAGTACTTC. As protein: CASSLEKTQYF.